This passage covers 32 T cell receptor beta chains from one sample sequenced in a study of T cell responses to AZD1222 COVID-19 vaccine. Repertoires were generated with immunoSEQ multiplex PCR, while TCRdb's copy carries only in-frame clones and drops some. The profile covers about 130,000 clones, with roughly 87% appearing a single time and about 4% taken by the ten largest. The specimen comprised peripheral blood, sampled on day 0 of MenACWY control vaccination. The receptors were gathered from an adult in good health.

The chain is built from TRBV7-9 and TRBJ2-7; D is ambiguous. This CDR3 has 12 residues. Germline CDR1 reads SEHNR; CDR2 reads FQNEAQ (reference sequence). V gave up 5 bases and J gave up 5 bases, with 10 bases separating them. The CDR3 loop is CASSQRVNEQYF. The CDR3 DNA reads TGTGCCAGCAGCCAAAGGGTCAACGAGCAGTACTTC.

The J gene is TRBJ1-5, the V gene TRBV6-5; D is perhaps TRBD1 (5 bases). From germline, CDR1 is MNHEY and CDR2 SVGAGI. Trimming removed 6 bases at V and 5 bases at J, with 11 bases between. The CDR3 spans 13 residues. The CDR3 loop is CASSDRQYQPQHF. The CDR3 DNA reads TGTGCCAGCAGCGACCGACAGTATCAGCCCCAGCATTTT.

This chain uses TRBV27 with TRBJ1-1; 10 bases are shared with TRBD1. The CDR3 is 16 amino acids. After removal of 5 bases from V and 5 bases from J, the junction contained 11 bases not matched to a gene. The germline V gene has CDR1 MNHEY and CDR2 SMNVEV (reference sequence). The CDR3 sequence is CASSANLGTGDTEAFF. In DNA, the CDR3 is TGTGCCAGCAGTGCAAACCTTGGGACAGGGGATACTGAAGCTTTCTTT.

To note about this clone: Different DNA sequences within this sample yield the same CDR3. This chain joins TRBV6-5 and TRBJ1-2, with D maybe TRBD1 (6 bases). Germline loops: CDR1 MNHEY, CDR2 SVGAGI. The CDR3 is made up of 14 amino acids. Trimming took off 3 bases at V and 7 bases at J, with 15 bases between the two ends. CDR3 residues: CASSYPGAGFGYTF. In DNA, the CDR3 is TGTGCCAGCAGTTATCCGGGGGCTGGATTTGGCTACACCTTC.

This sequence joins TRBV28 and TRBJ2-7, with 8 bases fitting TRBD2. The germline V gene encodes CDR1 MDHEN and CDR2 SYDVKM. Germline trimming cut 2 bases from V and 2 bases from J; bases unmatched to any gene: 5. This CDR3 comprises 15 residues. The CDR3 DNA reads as TGTGCCAGCAGTTTAGACGGAGCGGGGGCCTACGAGCAGTACGTC. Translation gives CASSLDGAGAYEQYV.

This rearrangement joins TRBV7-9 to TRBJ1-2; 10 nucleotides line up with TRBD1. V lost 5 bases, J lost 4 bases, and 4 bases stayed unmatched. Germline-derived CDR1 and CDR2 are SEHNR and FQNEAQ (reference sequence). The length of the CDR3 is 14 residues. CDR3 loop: CASSQTGGGYGYTF. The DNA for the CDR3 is TGTGCCAGCAGCCAGACAGGGGGCGGCTATGGCTACACCTTC.

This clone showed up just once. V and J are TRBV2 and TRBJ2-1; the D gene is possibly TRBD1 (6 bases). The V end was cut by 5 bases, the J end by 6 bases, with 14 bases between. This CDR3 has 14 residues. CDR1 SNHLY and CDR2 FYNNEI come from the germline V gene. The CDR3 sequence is CASSRGGARNEQFF. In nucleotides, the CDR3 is TGTGCCAGCAGTCGTGGGGGCGCCCGCAATGAGCAGTTCTTC.

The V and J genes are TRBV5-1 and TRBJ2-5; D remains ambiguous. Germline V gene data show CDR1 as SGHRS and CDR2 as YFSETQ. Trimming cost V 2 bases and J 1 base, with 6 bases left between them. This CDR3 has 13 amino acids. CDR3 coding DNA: TGCGCCAGCAGCTTCGGTAGCCAAGAGACCCAGTACTTC. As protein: CASSFGSQETQYF.

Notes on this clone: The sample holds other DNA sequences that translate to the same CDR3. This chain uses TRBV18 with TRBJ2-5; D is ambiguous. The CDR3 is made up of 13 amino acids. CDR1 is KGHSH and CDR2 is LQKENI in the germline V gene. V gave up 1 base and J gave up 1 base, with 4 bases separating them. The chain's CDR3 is CASSPRGQETQYF. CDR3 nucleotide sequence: TGTGCCAGCTCACCACGAGGCCAAGAGACCCAGTACTTC.

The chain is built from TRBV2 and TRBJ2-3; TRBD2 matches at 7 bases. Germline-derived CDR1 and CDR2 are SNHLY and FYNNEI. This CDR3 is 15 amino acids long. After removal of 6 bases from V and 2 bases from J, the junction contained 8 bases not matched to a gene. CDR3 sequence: CASSQAGTFTDTQYF. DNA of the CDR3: TGTGCCAGCAGCCAAGCGGGGACTTTCACAGATACGCAGTATTTT.

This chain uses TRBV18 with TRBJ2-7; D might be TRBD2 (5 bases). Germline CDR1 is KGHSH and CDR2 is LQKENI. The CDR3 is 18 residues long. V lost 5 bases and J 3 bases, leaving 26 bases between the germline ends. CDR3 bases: TGTGCCAGCTCAGATAAAATAGCGAGCCTCGGAGTCTACTACGAGCAGTACTTC. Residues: CASSDKIASLGVYYEQYF.

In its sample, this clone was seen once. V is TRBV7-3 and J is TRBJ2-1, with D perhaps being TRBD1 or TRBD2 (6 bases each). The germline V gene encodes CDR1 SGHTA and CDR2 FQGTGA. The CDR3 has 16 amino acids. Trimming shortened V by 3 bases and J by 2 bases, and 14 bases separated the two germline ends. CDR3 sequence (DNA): TGTGCCAGCAGCTTGGGGGGACAAATAGCCTACAATGAGCAGTTCTTC. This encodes CASSLGGQIAYNEQFF.

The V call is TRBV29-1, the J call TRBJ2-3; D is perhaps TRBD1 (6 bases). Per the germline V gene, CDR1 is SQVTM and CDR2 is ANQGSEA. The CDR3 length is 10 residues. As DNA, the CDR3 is TGCAGTACAGGGTCAGATACGCAGTATTTT. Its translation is CSTGSDTQYF.

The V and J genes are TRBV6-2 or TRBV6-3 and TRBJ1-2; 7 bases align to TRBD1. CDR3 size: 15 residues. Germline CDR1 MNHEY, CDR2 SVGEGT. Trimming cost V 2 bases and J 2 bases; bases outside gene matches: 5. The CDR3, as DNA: TGTGCCAGCAGTTACCGAGGGACAGCGAACTATGGCTACACCTTC. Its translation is CASSYRGTANYGYTF.

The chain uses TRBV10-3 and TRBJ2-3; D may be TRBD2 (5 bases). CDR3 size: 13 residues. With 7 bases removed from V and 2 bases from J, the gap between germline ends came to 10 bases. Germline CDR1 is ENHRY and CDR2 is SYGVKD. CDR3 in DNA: TGTGCCATCAAAAAGCGGTACACAGATACGCAGTATTTT. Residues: CAIKKRYTDTQYF.

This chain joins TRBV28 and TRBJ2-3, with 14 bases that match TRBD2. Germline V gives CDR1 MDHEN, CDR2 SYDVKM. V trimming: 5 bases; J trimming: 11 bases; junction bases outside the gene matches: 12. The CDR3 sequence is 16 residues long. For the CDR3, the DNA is TGTGCCAGCAGTCCAGGGACTAGCGGGGGACAATCCGGGCAGTATTTT. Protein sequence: CASSPGTSGGQSGQYF.

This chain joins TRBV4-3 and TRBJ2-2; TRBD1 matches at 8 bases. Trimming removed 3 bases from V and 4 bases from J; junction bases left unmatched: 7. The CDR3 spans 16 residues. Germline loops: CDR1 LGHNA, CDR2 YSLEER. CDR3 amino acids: CASSQETGAATGELFF. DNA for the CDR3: TGCGCCAGCAGCCAGGAGACAGGGGCCGCCACCGGGGAGCTGTTTTTT.

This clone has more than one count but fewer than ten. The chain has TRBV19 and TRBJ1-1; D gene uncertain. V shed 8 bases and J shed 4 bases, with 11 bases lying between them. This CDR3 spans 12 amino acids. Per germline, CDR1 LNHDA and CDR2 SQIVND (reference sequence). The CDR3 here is CASADAGTEAFF. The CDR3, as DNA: TGTGCCAGTGCCGACGCGGGCACTGAAGCTTTCTTT.

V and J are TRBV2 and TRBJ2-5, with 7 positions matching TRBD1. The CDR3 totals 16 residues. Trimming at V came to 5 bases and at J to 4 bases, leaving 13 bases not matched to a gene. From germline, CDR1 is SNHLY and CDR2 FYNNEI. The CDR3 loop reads CASSTRPDRLGETQYF. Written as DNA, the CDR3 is TGTGCCAGCAGTACCCGGCCGGACAGGCTGGGAGAGACCCAGTACTTC.

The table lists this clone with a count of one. For the CDR3, the DNA is TGCGCCAGCAGCTCGCCAAGAGAGGGCGAGCAGTACTTC. Translation: CASSSPREGEQYF. The chain combines TRBV5-1 with TRBJ2-7; D perhaps matches TRBD2 (5 bases). The CDR3 runs 13 residues. Trimming pared 3 bases from V and 6 bases from J, leaving 13 bases between. Germline values: CDR1 SGHRS, CDR2 YFSETQ.

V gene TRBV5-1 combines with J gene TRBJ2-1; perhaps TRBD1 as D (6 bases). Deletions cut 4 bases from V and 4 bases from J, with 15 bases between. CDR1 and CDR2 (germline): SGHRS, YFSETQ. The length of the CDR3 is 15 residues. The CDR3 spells CASSRDNPTYNEQFF. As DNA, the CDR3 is TGCGCCAGCAGCCGGGACAACCCAACTTACAATGAGCAGTTCTTC.

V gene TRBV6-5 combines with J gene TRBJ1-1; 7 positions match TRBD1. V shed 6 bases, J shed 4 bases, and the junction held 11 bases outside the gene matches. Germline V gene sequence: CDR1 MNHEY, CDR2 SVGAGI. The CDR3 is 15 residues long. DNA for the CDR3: TGTGCCAGCAGCTCCCTCCAGGGGGTTATCACTGAAGCTTTCTTT. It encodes CASSSLQGVITEAFF.

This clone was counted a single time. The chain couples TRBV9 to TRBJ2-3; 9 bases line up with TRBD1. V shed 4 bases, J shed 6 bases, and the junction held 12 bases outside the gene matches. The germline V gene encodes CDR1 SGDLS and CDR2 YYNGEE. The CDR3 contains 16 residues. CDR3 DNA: TGTGCCAGCAGCTCCCGTTTTGGGACAGGGCTCGATACGCAGTATTTT. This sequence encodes CASSSRFGTGLDTQYF.

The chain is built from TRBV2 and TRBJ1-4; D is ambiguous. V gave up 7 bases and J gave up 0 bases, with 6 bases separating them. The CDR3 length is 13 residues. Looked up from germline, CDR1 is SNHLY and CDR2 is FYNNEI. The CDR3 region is CASKVATNEKLFF. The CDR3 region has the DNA TGTGCCAGCAAGGTTGCAACTAATGAAAAACTGTTTTTT. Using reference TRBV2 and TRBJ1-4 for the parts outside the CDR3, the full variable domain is EPEVTQTPSHQVTQMGQEVILRCVPISNHLYFYWYRQILGQKVEFLVSFYNNEISEKSEIFDDQFSVERPDGSNFTLKIRSTKLEDSAMYFCASKVATNEKLFFGSGTQLSVL.

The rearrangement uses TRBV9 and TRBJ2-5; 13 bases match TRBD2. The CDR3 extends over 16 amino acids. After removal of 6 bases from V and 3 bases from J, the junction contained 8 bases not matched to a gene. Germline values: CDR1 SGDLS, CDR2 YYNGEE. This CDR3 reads CASTPVGTSGKETQYF. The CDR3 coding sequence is TGTGCCAGCACCCCGGTCGGGACTAGCGGGAAAGAGACCCAGTACTTC.

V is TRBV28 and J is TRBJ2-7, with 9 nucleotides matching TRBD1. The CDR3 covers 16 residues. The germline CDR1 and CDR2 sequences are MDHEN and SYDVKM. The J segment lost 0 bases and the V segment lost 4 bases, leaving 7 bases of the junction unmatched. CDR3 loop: CASSSTGGESSYEQYV. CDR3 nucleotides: TGTGCCAGCAGTTCTACAGGGGGCGAGAGCTCCTACGAGCAGTACGTC.

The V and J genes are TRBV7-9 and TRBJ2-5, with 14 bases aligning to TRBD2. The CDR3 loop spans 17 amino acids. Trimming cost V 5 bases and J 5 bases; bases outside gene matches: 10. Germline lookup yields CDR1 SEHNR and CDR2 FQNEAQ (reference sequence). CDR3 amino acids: CASSLRTSGRNMETQYF. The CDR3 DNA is TGTGCCAGCAGCCTCAGGACTAGCGGGAGGAATATGGAGACCCAGTACTTC.

The CDR3: CASSVDYEEKSSGNTIYF. DNA for the CDR3: TGTGCCAGCAGCGTAGATTATGAGGAAAAAAGCTCTGGAAACACCATATATTTT. The gene calls are TRBV9 and TRBJ1-3; the D is unclear. The CDR3 is 18 residues long. Germline CDR1 SGDLS, CDR2 YYNGEE. Trimming took 0 bases from V and 0 from J, leaving 16 bases between them.

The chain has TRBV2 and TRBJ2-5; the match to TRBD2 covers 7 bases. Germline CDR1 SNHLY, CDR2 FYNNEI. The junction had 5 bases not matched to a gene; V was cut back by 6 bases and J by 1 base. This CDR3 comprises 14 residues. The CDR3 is CASSSPGGQETQYF. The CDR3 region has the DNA TGTGCCAGCAGCTCTCCGGGGGGCCAAGAGACCCAGTACTTC.

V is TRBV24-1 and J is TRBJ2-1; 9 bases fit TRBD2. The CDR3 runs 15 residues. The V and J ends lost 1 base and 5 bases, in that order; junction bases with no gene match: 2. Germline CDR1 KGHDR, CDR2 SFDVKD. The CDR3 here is CATSDLGGRDNEQFF. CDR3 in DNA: TGTGCCACCAGTGATTTAGGCGGGAGGGACAATGAGCAGTTCTTC.

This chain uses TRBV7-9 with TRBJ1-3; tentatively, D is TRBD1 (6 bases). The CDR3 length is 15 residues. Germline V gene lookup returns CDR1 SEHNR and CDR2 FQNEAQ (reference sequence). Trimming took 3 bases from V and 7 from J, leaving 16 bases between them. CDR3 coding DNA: TGTGCCAGCAGCTTCCAAGTAGGGGGAAGTAACACCATATATTTT. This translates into CASSFQVGGSNTIYF.

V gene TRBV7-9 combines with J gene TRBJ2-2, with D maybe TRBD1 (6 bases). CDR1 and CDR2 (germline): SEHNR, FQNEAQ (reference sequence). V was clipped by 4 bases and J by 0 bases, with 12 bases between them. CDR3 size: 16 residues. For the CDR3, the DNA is TGTGCCAGCAGCTCAACCGGGACACCGAACACCGGGGAGCTGTTTTTT. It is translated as CASSSTGTPNTGELFF.